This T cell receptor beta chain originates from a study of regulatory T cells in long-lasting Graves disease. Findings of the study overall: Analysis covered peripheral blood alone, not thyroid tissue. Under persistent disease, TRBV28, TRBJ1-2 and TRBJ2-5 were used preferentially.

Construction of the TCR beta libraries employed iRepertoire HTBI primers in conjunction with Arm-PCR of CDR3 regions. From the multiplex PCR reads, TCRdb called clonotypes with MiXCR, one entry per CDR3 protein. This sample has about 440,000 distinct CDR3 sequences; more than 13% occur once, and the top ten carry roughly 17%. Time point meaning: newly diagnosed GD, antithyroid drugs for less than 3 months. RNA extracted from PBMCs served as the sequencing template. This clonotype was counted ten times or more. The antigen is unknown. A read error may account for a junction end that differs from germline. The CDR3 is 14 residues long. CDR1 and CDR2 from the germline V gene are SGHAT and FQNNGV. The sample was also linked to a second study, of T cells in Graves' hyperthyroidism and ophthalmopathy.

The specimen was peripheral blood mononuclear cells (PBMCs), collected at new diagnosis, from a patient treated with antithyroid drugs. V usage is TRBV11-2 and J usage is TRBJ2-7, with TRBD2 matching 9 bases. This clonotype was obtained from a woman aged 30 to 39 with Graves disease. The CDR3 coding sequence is TGTGCCAGCAGCCCCGGGGGTAGCGGGAGCATTAGGCACTTC. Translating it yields CASSPGGSGSIRHF.